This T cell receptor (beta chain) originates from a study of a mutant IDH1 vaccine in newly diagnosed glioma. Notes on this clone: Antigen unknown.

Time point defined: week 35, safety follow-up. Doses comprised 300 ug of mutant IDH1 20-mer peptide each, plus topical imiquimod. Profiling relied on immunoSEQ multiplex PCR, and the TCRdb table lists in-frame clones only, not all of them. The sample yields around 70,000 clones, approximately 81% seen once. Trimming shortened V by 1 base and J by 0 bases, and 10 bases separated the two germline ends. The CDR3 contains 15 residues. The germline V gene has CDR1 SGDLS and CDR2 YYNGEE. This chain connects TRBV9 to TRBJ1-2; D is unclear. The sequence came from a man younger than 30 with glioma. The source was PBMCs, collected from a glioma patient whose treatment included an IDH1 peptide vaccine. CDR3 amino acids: CASSVYVGTNYGYTF. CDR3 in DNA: TGTGCCAGCAGCGTATATGTCGGGACTAACTATGGCTACACCTTC.